This T cell receptor (beta chain) was obtained from a study of shared clonotypes between healthy human individuals. Study-wide context: Donors had three CD4 naive, three CD4 memory, two CD8 naive and one CD8 memory plate apiece. General study results and limits: Donor clonotype sharing was expected to depend on sequencing depth. Lower generation probabilities were found for non-shared clonotypes than for those shared by all four donors.

The V end lost 0 bases, the J end lost 4 bases, and 10 bases lay between the germline ends. The CDR3 length is 15 residues. The germline V gene has CDR1 SGHAT and CDR2 FQNNGV. A note on this clone: Its antigen is undetermined.

The protocol was immunoSEQ multiplex PCR, while the TCRdb copy is restricted to in-frame clones and leaves out a portion. The data show some 2,100,000 clones, about 92% seen once. Naive CD8 cells were CD45RO-negative, positively selected for CCR7, excluding terminally differentiated effector memory CD45RA+ cells. Caucasian adults living in Nashville, Tennessee, provided all samples. The gene calls are TRBV11-2 and TRBJ2-1; tentative D call: TRBD2 (6 bases). The TCR originated in a man younger than 35 in good health. Some clones in this sample may be carry-over from other donors' samples. Sequencing input: naive CD8+ T cells from PBMCs. CDR3 bases: TGTGCCAGCAGCTTAGATTTTGGGGGGTACAATGAGCAGTTCTTC. Translating gives CASSLDFGGYNEQFF.